These 30 T cell receptor beta chains came from one sample sequenced in a study of blood T cell repertoires in COVID-19. Assay used: immunoSEQ multiplex PCR; TCRdb lists only in-frame clones, some missing. This sample has a few hundred thousand clones, with roughly nine tenths found just once. Sequences were obtained from PBMCs or T cells enriched from blood (not recorded which). These receptor sequences come from a woman aged 25-40 years who had recovered from COVID-19.

The gene calls are TRBV18 and TRBJ2-3, with TRBD2 identical over 11 bases. Losses at the gene ends were 4 bases for V and 3 bases for J; bases not matched to a gene: 30. CDR3 length equals 24 residues. Germline values: CDR1 KGHSH, CDR2 LQKENI. CDR3 nucleotides: TGTGCCAGCTCACGAACACCCGGGACAGGGATAACTAGCGGGAGCTGGGTCGAGACAGATACGCAGTATTTT. This encodes CASSRTPGTGITSGSWVETDTQYF.

The V gene is TRBV7-2, the J gene TRBJ2-2, with 10 nucleotides matching TRBD1. The CDR3 is 15 residues long. J was trimmed by 4 bases and V by 5 bases; bases with no gene match: 4. Germline assignment: CDR1 SGHTA and CDR2 FQGNSA. CDR3 in amino acids: CASSPWTGGTGELFF. The CDR3 DNA reads as TGTGCCAGCAGCCCGTGGACAGGGGGCACCGGGGAGCTGTTTTTT.

This clone was seen a few times. The chain links TRBV11-2 to TRBJ2-7; D call uncertain. The CDR3 sequence is 11 residues long. The germline V and J ends were trimmed by 5 bases and 2 bases, with 4 bases remaining between them. Germline V gene lookup returns CDR1 SGHAT and CDR2 FQNNGV. CDR3 loop: CASSRAYEQYF. The CDR3 bases are TGTGCCAGCAGCCGAGCCTACGAGCAGTACTTC.

This clone was observed a single time. The CDR3: CASRTPGQGANTGELFF. CDR3 DNA: TGTGCCAGCAGAACTCCGGGACAGGGGGCGAACACCGGGGAGCTGTTTTTT. The chain has TRBV27 and TRBJ2-2, with 11 bases identical to TRBD1. CDR3 size: 17 residues. Per germline, CDR1 MNHEY and CDR2 SMNVEV (reference sequence). V lost 6 bases, J lost 0 bases, and 6 bases stayed unmatched.

The J gene is TRBJ1-1, the V gene TRBV4-1, with 9 bases lining up with TRBD1. The CDR3 runs 17 residues. With V trimmed by 4 bases and J by 3 bases, 12 bases remained unmatched. Germline values: CDR1 MGHRA, CDR2 YSYEKL. CDR3 DNA sequence: TGCGCCAGCAGCCGAGGCCCCGGGACAGGGTTCGACACTGAAGCTTTCTTT. Protein: CASSRGPGTGFDTEAFF.

The rearrangement uses TRBV29-1 and TRBJ1-2; TRBD1 agrees at 10 bases. CDR3 size: 13 residues. CDR1 and CDR2 from the germline V gene are SQVTM and ANQGSEA. The junction had 6 bases not matched to a gene; V was cut back by 6 bases and J by 5 bases. CDR3 bases: TGCAGCGTACCCCCGGGACAGGGGTATGGCTACACCTTC. The encoded protein is CSVPPGQGYGYTF.

J is TRBJ2-1 and V is TRBV19; 10 bases match TRBD2. The germline CDR1 and CDR2 sequences are LNHDA and SQIVND (reference sequence). The CDR3 is 18 amino acids. With 5 bases clipped from V and 0 bases from J, the junction kept 10 bases outside the gene matches. The CDR3 nucleotides are TGTGCCAGTAGTTCGCATACTAGCGGGAAGAGCTCCTACAATGAGCAGTTCTTC. It yields the protein CASSSHTSGKSSYNEQFF.

V and J are TRBV6-6 and TRBJ2-3, with a possible D match to TRBD2 (7 bases). The V end was cut by 5 bases, the J end by 6 bases, with 15 bases between. The CDR3 is 14 amino acids. CDR1 and CDR2 (germline): MNHNY, SVGAGI (reference sequence). The CDR3: CASSKGGADDTQYF. The DNA for the CDR3 is TGTGCCAGCAGTAAGGGGGGGGCGGACGATACGCAGTATTTT.

The V gene is TRBV9, the J gene TRBJ2-3; 7 bases are a match to TRBD2. The germline V gene encodes CDR1 SGDLS and CDR2 YYNGEE. The junction had 5 bases not matched to a gene; V was cut back by 3 bases and J by 1 base. CDR3 length equals 15 residues. The CDR3 reads CASSATTSGTDTQYF. CDR3 sequence (DNA): TGTGCCAGCAGCGCAACTACTAGCGGCACAGATACGCAGTATTTT.

This clone was seen a single time. The chain recombines TRBV14 with TRBJ2-7; TRBD2 agrees at 8 bases. J was trimmed by 7 bases and V by 0 bases; bases with no gene match: 8. The CDR3 has 15 residues. Germline V lookup: CDR1 SGHDN, CDR2 FVKESK. CDR3 in DNA: TGTGCCAGCAGCCAAGAAGGGACTAGATTTGAAGAGCAGTACTTC. Protein sequence: CASSQEGTRFEEQYF.

The chain has TRBV2 and TRBJ2-1; 7 bases map to TRBD2. The CDR3 is 11 amino acids. Germline assignment: CDR1 SNHLY and CDR2 FYNNEI. The CDR3 bases are TGTGCGGTAGCGGGCGTCAATGAGCAGTTCTTC. Translated, it gives CAVAGVNEQFF.

The chain uses TRBV10-3 and TRBJ1-2; 12 bases are shared with TRBD1. CDR1 is ENHRY, CDR2 SYGVKD, per germline. With 6 bases clipped from V and 4 bases from J, the junction kept 6 bases outside the gene matches. The CDR3 runs to 15 residues. The CDR3 spells CAISSGQGAGYGYTF. The CDR3 region has the DNA TGTGCCATCAGCTCGGGACAGGGGGCAGGCTATGGCTACACCTTC.

The chain links TRBV27 to TRBJ1-2, with TRBD1 matching over 8 bases. V was clipped by 6 bases and J by 8 bases; unmatched bases: 8. In germline, CDR1 is MNHEY, CDR2 SMNVEV (reference sequence). The CDR3 is made up of 13 amino acids. The CDR3 here is CASRSGDRRGYTF. The DNA of the CDR3 is TGTGCCAGCAGATCGGGGGACAGGCGCGGCTACACCTTC.

The chain uses TRBV15 and TRBJ2-1; D is unclear. This CDR3 has 11 amino acids. The germline V gene has CDR1 LNHNV and CDR2 YYDKDF (reference sequence). Deletions cut 8 bases from V and 4 bases from J, with 6 bases between. This CDR3 reads CATGQYNEQFF. The CDR3 nucleotides read TGTGCCACCGGGCAATACAATGAGCAGTTCTTC.

The chain is built from TRBV28 and TRBJ1-4; the match to TRBD1 covers 7 bases. CDR1 is MDHEN and CDR2 is SYDVKM in the germline V gene. Trimming removed 4 bases from V and 8 bases from J; junction bases left unmatched: 10. This CDR3 region has 15 residues. CDR3 protein: CASSSPRQGREKLFF. As DNA, the CDR3 is TGTGCCAGCAGTTCCCCCCGACAGGGTCGGGAAAAACTGTTTTTT.

The rearrangement links TRBV19 to TRBJ1-3; tentative D call: TRBD1 (6 bases). The CDR3 spans 15 residues. The germline V and J ends were trimmed by 0 bases and 11 bases, with 17 bases remaining between them. Looked up from germline, CDR1 is LNHDA and CDR2 is SQIVND (reference sequence). This CDR3 reads CASSIDWGLTAAIYF. The CDR3 DNA is TGTGCCAGTAGTATAGATTGGGGGCTGACCGCGGCCATATATTTT.

The V call is TRBV7-2, the J call TRBJ2-3; the D is unclear. The CDR3 runs to 16 residues. The V gene's germline CDR1 is SGHTA and CDR2 FQGNSA. V was shortened by 5 bases and J by 0 bases, with 15 bases between the two germline ends. The CDR3 DNA reads TGTGCCAGCAGCCTTCCTTTATCCCTTAGCACAGATACGCAGTATTTT. Its translation: CASSLPLSLSTDTQYF.

The rearrangement uses TRBV4-3 and TRBJ1-2; no firm D call. CDR1 is LGHNA, CDR2 YSLEER, per germline. V was pared by 0 bases and J by 5 bases, with 13 bases between. CDR3 size: 15 residues. This CDR3 reads CASSQDVAGAYGYTF. The CDR3, as DNA: TGCGCCAGCAGCCAAGATGTGGCAGGCGCTTATGGCTACACCTTC.

The chain combines TRBV6-5 with TRBJ2-3, with D possibly TRBD2 on 6 matching bases. Looked up from germline, CDR1 is MNHEY and CDR2 is SVGAGI. V was shortened by 2 bases and J by 1 base, with 13 bases between the two germline ends. This CDR3 contains 16 residues. DNA for the CDR3: TGTGCCAGCAGTTACGCCCGACTAGGGGGCACAGATACGCAGTATTTT. It specifies CASSYARLGGTDTQYF.

The chain employs TRBV24-1 and TRBJ2-3; weak D call: TRBD1 (5 bases). This CDR3 has 16 residues. Germline CDR1 and CDR2: KGHDR and SFDVKD. V lost 3 bases and J 4 bases, leaving 16 bases between the germline ends. This CDR3 reads CATSDPLGRVPDTQYF. Written as DNA, the CDR3 is TGTGCCACCAGTGATCCTCTGGGCAGGGTCCCAGATACGCAGTATTTT.

The chain's CDR3 is CASSLMGTDTYGYTF. Here the CDR3 DNA reads TGTGCCAGCTCTCTCATGGGGACAGACACTTATGGCTACACCTTC. V gene TRBV18 combines with J gene TRBJ1-2; 7 nucleotides line up with TRBD1. Trimming cost V 6 bases and J 5 bases; bases outside gene matches: 12. The CDR3 is 15 amino acids. Germline values: CDR1 KGHSH, CDR2 LQKENI.

This sequence joins TRBV16 and TRBJ1-2; TRBD1 is a possible D gene (5 bases). Trimming took 4 bases from V and 0 from J, leaving 12 bases between them. The CDR3 is 15 amino acids. The germline V gene encodes CDR1 KGHSY and CDR2 FQNENV. CDR3 bases: TGTGCCAGCAGCCCCCAGACAGCTCCTAACTATGGCTACACCTTC. Its protein product is CASSPQTAPNYGYTF.

The chain has TRBV7-2 and TRBJ2-3; 8 bases match TRBD2. V lost 1 base to trimming and J lost 1 base; unmatched junction nucleotides: 7. This CDR3 comprises 17 residues. Germline V gene data show CDR1 as SGHTA and CDR2 as FQGNSA. The CDR3 nucleotides read TGTGCCAGCAGCTTAGTTTCCCGGGGGGGCGGCACAGATACGCAGTATTTT. It translates to CASSLVSRGGGTDTQYF. The full variable domain, rest sourced from reference TRBV7-2 and TRBJ2-3, is GAGVSQSPSNKVTEKGKDVELRCDPISGHTALYWYRQSLGQGLEFLIYFQGNSAPDKSGLPSDRFSAERTGGSVSTLTIQRTQQEDSAVYLCASSLVSRGGGTDTQYFGPGTRLTVL.

The chain couples TRBV19 to TRBJ2-3, with no clear D. This CDR3 has 12 residues. The germline gives CDR1 LNHDA, CDR2 SQIVND (reference sequence). The V end was cut by 8 bases, the J end by 2 bases, with 8 bases between. This CDR3 is CASSPSTDTQYF. DNA for the CDR3: TGTGCCAGTTCTCCCTCCACAGATACGCAGTATTTT.

This clone was found a few times. V gene TRBV12-5 combines with J gene TRBJ2-7, with D possibly being TRBD1 (6 bases). The germline V gene has CDR1 LGHNT and CDR2 FRNRAP. CDR3 size: 14 residues. V lost 6 bases and J lost 2, with 14 bases in between. CDR3 nucleotide sequence: TGTGCTAGTGGATCCGACAGGCCTCCCTACGAGCAGTACTTC. It codes for CASGSDRPPYEQYF.

This rearrangement joins TRBV9 to TRBJ2-4; TRBD1 matches at 9 bases. The germline V gene has CDR1 SGDLS and CDR2 YYNGEE. The ends lost 4 bases at V and 0 bases at J; junction bases unmatched: 5. The CDR3 consists of 16 residues. CDR3: CASSPGQGLAKNIQYF. DNA for the CDR3: TGTGCCAGCAGCCCCGGACAGGGGTTAGCCAAAAACATTCAGTACTTC.

The chain links TRBV7-9 to TRBJ1-1, with a possible D match to TRBD1 (6 bases). Germline V CDR1 and CDR2: SEHNR, FQNEAQ (reference sequence). The CDR3 has 12 residues. Deletions cut 6 bases from V and 2 bases from J, with 7 bases between. DNA of the CDR3: TGTGCCAGCAGGGGGGCCAACACTGAAGCTTTCTTT. Its translation: CASRGANTEAFF.

This chain connects TRBV4-3 to TRBJ1-3; D is ambiguous. The CDR3 runs 14 residues. In germline, CDR1 is LGHNA, CDR2 YSLEER. Trimming took off 0 bases at V and 4 bases at J, with 7 bases between the two ends. CDR3 sequence: CASSQDLRGNTIYF. DNA of the CDR3: TGCGCCAGCAGCCAAGATCTACGGGGAAACACCATATATTTT.

The V gene is TRBV19, the J gene TRBJ1-1; 8 bases align to TRBD1. CDR3 length: 15 residues. The V gene end was trimmed by 6 bases and the J gene end by 5 bases; junction bases not matched to a gene: 11. Per germline, CDR1 LNHDA and CDR2 SQIVND (reference sequence). The chain's CDR3 is CASRAGGVKWTEAFF. Written as DNA, the CDR3 is TGTGCCAGTAGGGCAGGGGGCGTGAAGTGGACTGAAGCTTTCTTT.

This chain uses TRBV4-2 with TRBJ2-5, with D maybe TRBD2 (6 bases). This CDR3 has 17 residues. Trimming cost V 3 bases and J 2 bases, with 19 bases left between them. Looked up from germline, CDR1 is LGHNA and CDR2 is YNFKEQ. The CDR3 bases are TGTGCCAGCAGCCACCCACACGCTGGGGAGGCACAAGAGACCCAGTACTTC. Its translation is CASSHPHAGEAQETQYF.